This T cell receptor (beta chain) emerged from a study of T cell responses to AZD1222 COVID-19 vaccine. This clone appeared a single time. Its antigen is unidentified. There are 14 residues in the CDR3. The germline V gene has CDR1 PRHDT and CDR2 FYEKMQ (reference sequence). J gave up 5 bases and V 7 bases, and 8 bases lay outside the gene matches. The data were produced by immunoSEQ multiplex PCR, yet TCRdb's version contains in-frame clones alone and is incomplete. The sample has about 180,000 clones, about nine tenths seen once. The study's findings and limits: Most donors were white British and more were female, and clonal diversity was possibly underestimated. Regions 160-218 and 743-854 held dominance among vaccine-associated CD4 TCRs, which spanned spike.

The input for sequencing was peripheral blood, taken 28 days after the second dose of the MenACWY control vaccine. The V and J genes are TRBV13 and TRBJ2-5; TRBD2 matches at 9 bases. This TCR was recovered from an adult who received the MenACWY meningococcal vaccine as a control. In DNA form, the CDR3 reads TGTGCCAGCAACATAGCGGGAGAGGGGGAGACCCAGTACTTC. Its protein is CASNIAGEGETQYF.